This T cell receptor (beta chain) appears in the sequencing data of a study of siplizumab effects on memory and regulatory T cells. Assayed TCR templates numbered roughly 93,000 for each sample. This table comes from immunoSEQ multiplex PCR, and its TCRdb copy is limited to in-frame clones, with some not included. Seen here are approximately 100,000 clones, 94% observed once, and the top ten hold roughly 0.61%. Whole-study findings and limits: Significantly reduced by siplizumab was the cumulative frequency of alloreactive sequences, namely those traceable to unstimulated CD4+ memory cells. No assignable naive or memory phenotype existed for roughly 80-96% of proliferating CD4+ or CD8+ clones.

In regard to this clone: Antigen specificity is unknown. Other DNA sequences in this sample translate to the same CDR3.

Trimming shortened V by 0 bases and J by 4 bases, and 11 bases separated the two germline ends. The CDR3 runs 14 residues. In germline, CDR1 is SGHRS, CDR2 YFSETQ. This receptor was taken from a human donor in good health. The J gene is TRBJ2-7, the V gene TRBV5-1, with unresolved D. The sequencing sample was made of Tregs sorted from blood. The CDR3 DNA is TGCGCCAGCAGCTTGGGGCAGAGAACTTACGAGCAGTACTTC. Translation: CASSLGQRTYEQYF. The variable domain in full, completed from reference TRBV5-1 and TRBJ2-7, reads KAGVTQTPRYLIKTRGQQVTLSCSPISGHRSVSWYQQTPGQGLQFLFEYFSETQRNKGNFPGRFSGRQFSNSRSEMNVSTLELGDSALYLCASSLGQRTYEQYFGPGTRLTVT.